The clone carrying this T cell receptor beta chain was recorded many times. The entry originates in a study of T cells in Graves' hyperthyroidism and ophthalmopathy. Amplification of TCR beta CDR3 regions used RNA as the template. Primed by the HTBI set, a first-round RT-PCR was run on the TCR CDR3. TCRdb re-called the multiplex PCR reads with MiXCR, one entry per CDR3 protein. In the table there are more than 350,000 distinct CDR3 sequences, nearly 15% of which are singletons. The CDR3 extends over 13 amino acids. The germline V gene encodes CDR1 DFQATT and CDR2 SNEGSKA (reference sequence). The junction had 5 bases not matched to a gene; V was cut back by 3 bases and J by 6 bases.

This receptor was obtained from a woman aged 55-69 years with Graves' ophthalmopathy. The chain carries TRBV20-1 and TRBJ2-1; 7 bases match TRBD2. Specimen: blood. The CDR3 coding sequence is TGCAGTGCTAGGGCTAGCGGAGGCAATGAGCAGTTCTTC. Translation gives CSARASGGNEQFF.